What follows are 9 T cell receptor beta chains derived from one specimen sequenced in a study of CD8+ T cells in alopecia areata. Extraction of RNA preceded its reverse transcription into cDNA, which served as the sequencing template. Data came from immunoSEQ multiplex PCR; TCRdb stores just in-frame clones and leaves some out. This sample has approximately 210,000 clones; just under 65% occur once, and the top ten carry about 1.3%. The treatment here: oral pan-JAK inhibitor, 5-10 mg twice daily. Sequences were derived from CD4+ T cells sorted from blood, sampled at approximately week 49, from a patient treated with tofacitinib. These receptors all stem from a human donor with alopecia areata.

With regard to this clone: Other DNA sequences in the sample encode the same CDR3. The chain couples TRBV30 to TRBJ1-4; D is unresolved. V lost 0 bases and J 7 bases, leaving 9 bases between the germline ends. The length of the CDR3 is 13 residues. CDR1 is GTSNPN and CDR2 is SVGIG in the germline V gene (reference sequence). CDR3 sequence reads: CAWSVRRGEKLFF. The CDR3, as DNA: TGTGCCTGGAGTGTAAGGCGGGGTGAAAAACTGTTTTTT.

The gene calls are TRBV4-3 and TRBJ1-2; TRBD1 might be the D (6 bases). The CDR3 is 14 residues long. Trimming took 4 bases from V and 0 from J, leaving 9 bases between them. The germline V gene has CDR1 LGHNA and CDR2 YSLEER. The CDR3 reads CASSPDRANYGYTF. In DNA form, the CDR3 reads TGCGCCAGCAGCCCGGACAGAGCTAACTATGGCTACACCTTC.

This chain connects TRBV5-1 to TRBJ2-2; 7 bases fit TRBD2. Per germline, CDR1 SGHRS and CDR2 YFSETQ. V was pared by 1 base and J by 2 bases, with 5 bases of the junction left unmatched. The CDR3 consists of 16 residues. As DNA, the CDR3 is TGCGCCAGCAGCTTGAGAGCGGGGAAAAACACCGGGGAGCTGTTTTTT. Encoded protein: CASSLRAGKNTGELFF.

The rearrangement links TRBV4-2 to TRBJ1-1, with D possibly being TRBD1 (6 bases). The CDR3 covers 17 residues. Germline V gene sequence: CDR1 LGHNA, CDR2 YNFKEQ. The germline V and J ends were trimmed by 3 bases and 2 bases, with 19 bases remaining between them. The CDR3 spells CASSQGRGGAQNTEAFF. Written as DNA, the CDR3 is TGTGCCAGCAGCCAGGGGCGCGGGGGCGCGCAAAACACTGAAGCTTTCTTT.

This clone was recorded only once. CDR3 DNA sequence: TGTGCCAGCAGCCCCGGGGGACCCGGCAGCGAGCAGTACTTC. It yields the protein CASSPGGPGSEQYF. The gene calls are TRBV11-3 and TRBJ2-7; a weak D match, TRBD2 (6 bases). V lost 5 bases and J lost 6, with 17 bases in between. Germline V gene lookup returns CDR1 SGHNT and CDR2 YENEEA. CDR3 length: 14 amino acids.

The V gene is TRBV25-1, the J gene TRBJ2-1; D not resolved. Germline lookup yields CDR1 MGHDK and CDR2 SYGVNS. This CDR3 is 12 amino acids long. The V end lost 6 bases, the J end lost 7 bases, and 10 bases lay between the germline ends. The CDR3 is CASSHARNEQFF. CDR3 coding DNA: TGTGCCAGCAGCCATGCCCGTAATGAGCAGTTCTTC. The variable domain in full, completed from reference TRBV25-1 and TRBJ2-1, reads EADIYQTPRYLVIGTGKKITLECSQTMGHDKMYWYQQDPGMELHLIHYSYGVNSTEKGDLSSESTVSRIRTEHFPLTLESARPSHTSQYLCASSHARNEQFFGPGTRLTVL.

V usage is TRBV25-1 and J usage is TRBJ2-5; 8 nucleotides agree with TRBD1. The J call may be wrong; the DNA end is better matched by TRBJ2-7. Germline V gives CDR1 MGHDK, CDR2 SYGVNS. CDR3 length: 14 amino acids. CDR3 nucleotide sequence: TGTGCCAGCAGTCTCTCAGGGGGCGGCCACGAGCAGTACTTC. It codes for CASSLSGGGHEQYF.

The CDR3 loop is CSSRGTVKETQYF. DNA of the CDR3: TGCAGCAGTCGCGGGACAGTAAAAGAGACCCAGTACTTC. This chain joins TRBV29-1 and TRBJ2-5, with a possible D match to TRBD1 (7 bases). V gave up 8 bases and J gave up 3 bases, with 16 bases separating them. This CDR3 comprises 13 residues. The germline V gene encodes CDR1 SQVTM and CDR2 ANQGSEA.

The chain carries TRBV29-1 and TRBJ2-1, with D perhaps TRBD1 (5 bases). The CDR3 covers 14 residues. Germline CDR1 SQVTM, CDR2 ANQGSEA. With 4 bases removed from V and 3 bases from J, the gap between germline ends came to 13 bases. In DNA, the CDR3 is TGCAGCGTTGGGCAGACAGCCAACTACAATGAGCAGTTCTTC. Its protein is CSVGQTANYNEQFF.